The clone carrying this T cell receptor beta chain was observed many times. The data derive from a study of T-cell reconstitution after alpha-beta-depleted transplantation in children. Using unique molecular identifiers, the investigators prepared the TCRbeta library. Each CDR3 protein gets one entry after TCRdb re-called the PCR reads with MiXCR. The table records over 70,000 distinct CDR3 sequences, approximately 9.2% of them present only once. Germline V gives CDR1 DFQATT, CDR2 SNEGSKA (reference sequence). V trimming: 6 bases; J trimming: 4 bases; junction bases outside the gene matches: 3. The length of the CDR3 is 12 residues.

The specimen comprised PBMCs from the stem cell graft donor, sampled from the stem cell graft. The gene calls are TRBV20-1 and TRBJ2-3; 8 bases are shared with TRBD1. This clonotype was sampled from a human donor who donated a stem cell graft to a child with congenital amegakaryocytic thrombocytopenia. In DNA, the CDR3 is TGCAGTGCGACACAGGGGGCAGATACGCAGTATTTT. It yields the protein CSATQGADTQYF.